Below, 7 T cell receptor beta chains from the same sample are listed, as sequenced in a study of CD8 T cells in Susac syndrome. An amount of RNA that ranged from roughly 0.5 to 1 ug was reverse transcribed with random hexamers. TCRdb re-called the immunoSEQ multiplex PCR reads through MiXCR, storing one row per CDR3 protein. Here the sample spans about 200,000 distinct CDR3 sequences, 85% to 95% being singletons. Sequenced sample: CD4+ T cells from PBMCs. These receptor sequences come from a human donor in good health.

This CDR3 is CASSPPPGALAVHPRDNEQFF. CDR3 DNA sequence: TGTGCCAGCTCACCGCCTCCAGGAGCGCTAGCTGTACACCCGAGGGACAATGAGCAGTTCTTC. The V call is TRBV18, the J call TRBJ2-1, with D maybe TRBD2 (5 bases). Trimming left V 3 bases short and J 5 bases short, with 32 bases between. From germline, CDR1 is KGHSH and CDR2 LQKENI. The CDR3 has 21 amino acids.

The chain carries TRBV11-2 and TRBJ2-7; TRBD1 aligns across 7 bases. Germline V lookup: CDR1 SGHAT, CDR2 FQNNGV. With 5 bases clipped from V and 2 bases from J, the junction kept 6 bases outside the gene matches. CDR3 length: 14 residues. CDR3 in amino acids: CASSTNRGTYEQYV. CDR3 nucleotide sequence: TGTGCCAGCAGCACAAACAGGGGTACCTACGAGCAGTACGTC.

The chain is built from TRBV20-1 and TRBJ2-3; the D call may be TRBD1 or TRBD2 (5 bases each). Trimming removed 6 bases at V and 2 bases at J, with 15 bases between. Germline V CDR1 and CDR2: DFQATT, SNEGSKA (reference sequence). CDR3 length: 14 residues. DNA for the CDR3: TGCAGTGCCCCCGGGGCAGTCGCCACAGATACGCAGTATTTT. This encodes CSAPGAVATDTQYF.

The rearrangement joins TRBV7-9 to TRBJ2-1; 9 nucleotides agree with TRBD2. This CDR3 comprises 16 residues. V gave up 0 bases and J gave up 9 bases; unmatched junction bases: 9. The V gene's germline CDR1 is SEHNR and CDR2 FQNEAQ (reference sequence). As DNA, the CDR3 is TGTGCCAGCAGCTTAGCTGCGACTAGCGGTTACGGTGAGCAGTTCTTC. Encoded protein: CASSLAATSGYGEQFF.

The chain carries TRBV6-5 and TRBJ1-2, with D uncertain. The V end lost 10 bases, the J end lost 8 bases, and 17 bases lay between the germline ends. This CDR3 has 12 residues. Germline V gene data show CDR1 as MNHEY and CDR2 as SVGAGI. The CDR3 sequence is CATARSEEGYTF. DNA for the CDR3: TGTGCCACCGCCCGAAGTGAGGAAGGCTACACCTTC.

The chain has TRBV3-1 and TRBJ2-2; D is tentatively TRBD1 or TRBD2 (7 bases each). The CDR3 is made up of 14 amino acids. Between the trimmed V and J ends, which lost 3 bases and 6 bases, there was a span of 11 bases. Germline CDR1 LGHDT, CDR2 YNNKEL (reference sequence). CDR3 amino acids: CASSHRGGAGELFF. For the CDR3, the DNA is TGTGCCAGCAGCCACAGGGGGGGAGCCGGGGAGCTGTTTTTT.

The V and J genes are TRBV27 and TRBJ2-1; D gene uncertain. Between the trimmed V and J ends, which lost 4 bases and 9 bases, there was a span of 16 bases. The germline CDR1 and CDR2 sequences are MNHEY and SMNVEV (reference sequence). This CDR3 is built from 14 residues. The CDR3 DNA is TGTGCCAGCAGTTCCTTCCTGGCTAGATCTGAGCAGTTCTTC. Translated: CASSSFLARSEQFF.